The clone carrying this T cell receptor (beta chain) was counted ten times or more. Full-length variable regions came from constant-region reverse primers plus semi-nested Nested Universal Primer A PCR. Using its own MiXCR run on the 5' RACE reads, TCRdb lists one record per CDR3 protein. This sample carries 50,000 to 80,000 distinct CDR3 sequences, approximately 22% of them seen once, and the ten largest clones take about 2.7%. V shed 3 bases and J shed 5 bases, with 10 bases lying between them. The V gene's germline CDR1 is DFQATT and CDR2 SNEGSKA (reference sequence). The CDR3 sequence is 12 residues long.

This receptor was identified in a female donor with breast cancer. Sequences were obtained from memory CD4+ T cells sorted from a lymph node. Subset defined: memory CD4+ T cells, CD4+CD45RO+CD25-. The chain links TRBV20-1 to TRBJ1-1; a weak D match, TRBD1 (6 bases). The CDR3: CSARLGGTEAFF. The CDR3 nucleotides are TGCAGTGCTAGGCTAGGGGGGACTGAAGCTTTCTTT.